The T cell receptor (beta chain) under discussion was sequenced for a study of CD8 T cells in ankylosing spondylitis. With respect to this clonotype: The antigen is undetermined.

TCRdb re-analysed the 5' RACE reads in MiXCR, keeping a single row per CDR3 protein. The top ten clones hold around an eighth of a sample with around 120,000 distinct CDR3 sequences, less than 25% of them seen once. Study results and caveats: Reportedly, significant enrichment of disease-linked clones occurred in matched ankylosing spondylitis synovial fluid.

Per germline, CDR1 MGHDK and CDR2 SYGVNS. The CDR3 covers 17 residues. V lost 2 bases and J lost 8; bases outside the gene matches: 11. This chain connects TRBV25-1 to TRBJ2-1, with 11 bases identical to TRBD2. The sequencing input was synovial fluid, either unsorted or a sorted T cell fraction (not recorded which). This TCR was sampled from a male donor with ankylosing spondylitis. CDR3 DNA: TGTGCCAGCAGTGAAATTGGAAGACTAGCGGGAATCGATGAGCAGTTCTTC. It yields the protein CASSEIGRLAGIDEQFF.